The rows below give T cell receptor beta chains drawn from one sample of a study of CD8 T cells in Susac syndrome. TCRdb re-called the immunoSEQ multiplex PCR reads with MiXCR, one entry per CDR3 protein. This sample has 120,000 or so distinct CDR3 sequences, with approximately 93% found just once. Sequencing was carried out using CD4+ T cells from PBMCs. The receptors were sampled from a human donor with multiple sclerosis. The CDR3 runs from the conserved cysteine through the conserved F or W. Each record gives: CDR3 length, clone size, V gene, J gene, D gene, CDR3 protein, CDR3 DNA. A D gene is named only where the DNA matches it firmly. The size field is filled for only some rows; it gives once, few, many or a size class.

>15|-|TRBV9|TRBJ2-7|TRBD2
CASSTGGERSYEQYF
TGTGCCAGCAGCACCGGGGGGGAGAGGTCCTACGAGCAGTACTTC
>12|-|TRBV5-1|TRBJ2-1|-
CASSLAGSEQFF
TGCGCCAGCAGCTTGGCTGGTAGTGAGCAGTTCTTC
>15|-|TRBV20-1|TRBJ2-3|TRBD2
CSARSSGGKTDTQYF
TGCAGTGCTAGATCAAGCGGGGGGAAGACAGATACGCAGTATTTT
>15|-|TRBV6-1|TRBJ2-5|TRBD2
CASSGLAGGQETQYF
TGTGCCAGCAGTGGCCTAGCGGGGGGGCAAGAGACCCAGTACTTC
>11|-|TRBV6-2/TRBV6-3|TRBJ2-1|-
CASSYGNEQFF
TGTGCCAGCAGTTACGGCAATGAGCAGTTCTTC
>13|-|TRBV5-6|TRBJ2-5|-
CASSSDIQETQYF
TGTGCCAGCAGCTCGGACATACAAGAGACCCAGTACTTC
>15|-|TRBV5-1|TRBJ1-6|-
CASRWDGTKNSPLHF
TGCGCCAGCAGGTGGGACGGGACAAAAAATTCACCCCTCCACTTT
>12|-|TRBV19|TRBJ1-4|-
CASSIGGEKLFF
TGTGCCAGTAGTATTGGTGGAGAAAAACTGTTTTTT
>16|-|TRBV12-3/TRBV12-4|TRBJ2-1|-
CASSLTPSFPYNEQFF
TGTGCCAGCAGTTTAACCCCCAGCTTCCCTTACAATGAGCAGTTCTTC
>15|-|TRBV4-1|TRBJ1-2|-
CASSQEIGVDYGYTF
TGCGCCAGCAGCCAAGAAATAGGGGTAGACTATGGCTACACCTTC
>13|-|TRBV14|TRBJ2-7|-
CASSPGHFYEQYF
TGTGCCAGCAGCCCAGGACACTTCTACGAGCAGTACTTC
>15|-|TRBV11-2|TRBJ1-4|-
CASSPGQTTNEKLFF
TGTGCCAGCAGTCCCGGACAGACAACTAATGAAAAACTGTTTTTT
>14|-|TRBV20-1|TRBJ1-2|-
CSAPGEVTVEGYTF
TGCAGTGCTCCAGGAGAGGTAACAGTCGAAGGCTACACCTTC
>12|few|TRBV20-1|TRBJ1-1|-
CSARRGNTEAFF
TGCAGTGCTAGGAGAGGGAACACTGAAGCTTTCTTT
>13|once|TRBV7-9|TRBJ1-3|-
CASSTYSENTIYF
TGTGCCAGCAGTACATACTCTGAAAACACCATATATTTT
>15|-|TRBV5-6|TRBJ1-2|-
CASGGGQGRYYGYTF
TGTGCCAGCGGCGGGGGGCAGGGCAGATACTATGGCTACACCTTC
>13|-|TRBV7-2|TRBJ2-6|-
CASSPYGANVLTF
TGTGCCAGCAGTCCTTATGGGGCCAACGTCCTGACTTTC
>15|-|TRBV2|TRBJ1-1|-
CASSVLGGGNTEAFF
TGTGCCAGCAGTGTTCTCGGGGGAGGGAACACTGAAGCTTTCTTT
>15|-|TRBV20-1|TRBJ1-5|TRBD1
CSARSQGADNQPQHF
TGCAGTGCTAGATCCCAGGGGGCCGACAATCAGCCCCAGCATTTT
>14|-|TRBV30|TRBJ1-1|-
CAWRGPGGITEAFF
TGTGCCTGGAGGGGTCCGGGGGGGATCACTGAAGCTTTCTTT